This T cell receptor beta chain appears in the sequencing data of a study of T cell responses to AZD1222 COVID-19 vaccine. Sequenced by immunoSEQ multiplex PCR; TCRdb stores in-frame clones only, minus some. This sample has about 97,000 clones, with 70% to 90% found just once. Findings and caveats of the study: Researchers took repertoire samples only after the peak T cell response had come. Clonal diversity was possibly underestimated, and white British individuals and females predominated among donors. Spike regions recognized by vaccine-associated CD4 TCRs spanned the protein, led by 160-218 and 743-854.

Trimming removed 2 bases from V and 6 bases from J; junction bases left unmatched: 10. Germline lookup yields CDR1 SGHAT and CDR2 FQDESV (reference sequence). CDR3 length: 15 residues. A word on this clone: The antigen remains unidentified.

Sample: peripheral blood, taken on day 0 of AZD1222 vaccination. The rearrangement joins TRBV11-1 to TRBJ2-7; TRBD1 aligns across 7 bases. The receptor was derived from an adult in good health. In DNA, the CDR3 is TGTGCCAGCAGCTTACCCAGGGGGAGTGCCCTCGAGCAGTACTTC. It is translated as CASSLPRGSALEQYF.